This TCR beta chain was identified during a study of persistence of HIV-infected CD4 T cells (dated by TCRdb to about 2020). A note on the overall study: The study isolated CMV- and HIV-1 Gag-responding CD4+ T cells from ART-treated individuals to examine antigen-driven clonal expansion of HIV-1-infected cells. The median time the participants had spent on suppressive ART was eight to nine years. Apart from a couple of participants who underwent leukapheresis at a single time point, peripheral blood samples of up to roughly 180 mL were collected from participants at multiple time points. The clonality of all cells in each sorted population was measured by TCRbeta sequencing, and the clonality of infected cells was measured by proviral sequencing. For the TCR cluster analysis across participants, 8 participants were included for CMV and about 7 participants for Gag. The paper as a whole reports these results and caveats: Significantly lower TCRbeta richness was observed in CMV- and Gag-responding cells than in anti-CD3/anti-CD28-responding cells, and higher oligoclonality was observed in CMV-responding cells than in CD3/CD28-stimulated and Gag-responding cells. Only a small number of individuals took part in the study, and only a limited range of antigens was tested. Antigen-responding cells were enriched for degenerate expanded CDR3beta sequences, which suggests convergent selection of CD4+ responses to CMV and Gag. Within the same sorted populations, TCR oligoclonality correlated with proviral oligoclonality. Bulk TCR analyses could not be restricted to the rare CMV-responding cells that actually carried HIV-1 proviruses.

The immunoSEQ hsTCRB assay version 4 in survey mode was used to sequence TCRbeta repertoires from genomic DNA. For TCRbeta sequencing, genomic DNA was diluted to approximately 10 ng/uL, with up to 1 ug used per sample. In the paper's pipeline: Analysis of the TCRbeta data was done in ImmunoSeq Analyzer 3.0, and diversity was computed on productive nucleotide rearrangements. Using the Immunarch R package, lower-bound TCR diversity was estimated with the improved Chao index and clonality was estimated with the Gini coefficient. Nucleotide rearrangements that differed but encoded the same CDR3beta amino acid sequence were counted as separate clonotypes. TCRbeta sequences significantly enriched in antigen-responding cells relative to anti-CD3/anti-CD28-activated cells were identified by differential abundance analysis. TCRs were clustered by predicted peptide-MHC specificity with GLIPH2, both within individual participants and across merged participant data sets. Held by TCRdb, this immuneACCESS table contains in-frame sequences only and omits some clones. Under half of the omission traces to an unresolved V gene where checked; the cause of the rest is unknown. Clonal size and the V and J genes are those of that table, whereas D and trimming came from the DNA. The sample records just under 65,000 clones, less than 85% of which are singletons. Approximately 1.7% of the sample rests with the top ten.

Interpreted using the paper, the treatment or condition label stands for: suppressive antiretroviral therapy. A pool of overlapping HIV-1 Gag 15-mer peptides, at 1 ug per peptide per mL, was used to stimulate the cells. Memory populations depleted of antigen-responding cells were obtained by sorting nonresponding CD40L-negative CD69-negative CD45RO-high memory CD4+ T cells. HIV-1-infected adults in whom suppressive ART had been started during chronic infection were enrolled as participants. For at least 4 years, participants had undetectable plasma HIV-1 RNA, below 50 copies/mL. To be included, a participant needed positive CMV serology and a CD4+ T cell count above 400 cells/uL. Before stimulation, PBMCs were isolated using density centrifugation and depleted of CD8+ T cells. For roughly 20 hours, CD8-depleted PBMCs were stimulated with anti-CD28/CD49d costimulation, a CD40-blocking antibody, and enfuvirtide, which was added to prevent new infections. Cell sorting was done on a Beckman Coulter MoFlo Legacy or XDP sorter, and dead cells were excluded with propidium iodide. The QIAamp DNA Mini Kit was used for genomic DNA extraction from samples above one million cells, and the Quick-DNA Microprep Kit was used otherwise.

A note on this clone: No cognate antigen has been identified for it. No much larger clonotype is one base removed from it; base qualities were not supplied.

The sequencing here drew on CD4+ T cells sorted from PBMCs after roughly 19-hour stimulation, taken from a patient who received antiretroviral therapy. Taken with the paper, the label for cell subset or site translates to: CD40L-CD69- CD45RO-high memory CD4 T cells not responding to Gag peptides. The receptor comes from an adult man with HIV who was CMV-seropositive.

The CDR3 protein: CASSPQGANTEAFF. The nucleotide sequence is given as TGTGCCAGCTCACCACAGGGGGCTAACACTGAAGCTTTCTTT. The chain is encoded by TRBV18 joined to TRBJ1-1; 7 bases in the junction line up with TRBD1. From its cysteine to its phenylalanine, the CDR3 spans 14 amino acids. The sequence is cut down to CDR3 DNA, 42 bases in frame from base 1. V and J are trimmed by 1 base and 2 bases, and the gene matches miss 1 base of the junction. CDR1 and CDR2, per the germline V gene, are KGHSH and LQKENI.